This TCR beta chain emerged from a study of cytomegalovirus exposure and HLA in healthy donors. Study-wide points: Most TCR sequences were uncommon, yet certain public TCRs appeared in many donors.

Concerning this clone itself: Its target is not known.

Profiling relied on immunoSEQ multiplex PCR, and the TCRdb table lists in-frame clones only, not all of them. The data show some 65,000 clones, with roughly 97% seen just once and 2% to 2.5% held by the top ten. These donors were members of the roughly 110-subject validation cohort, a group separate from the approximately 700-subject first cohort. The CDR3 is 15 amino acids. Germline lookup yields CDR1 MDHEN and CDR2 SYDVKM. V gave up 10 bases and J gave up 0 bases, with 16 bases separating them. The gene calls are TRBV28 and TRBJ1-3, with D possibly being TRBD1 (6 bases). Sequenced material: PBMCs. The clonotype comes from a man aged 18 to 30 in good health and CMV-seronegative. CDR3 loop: CATRSRDNSGNTIYF. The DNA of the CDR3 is TGTGCCACCCGGAGTAGGGACAACTCTGGAAACACCATATATTTT.